This T cell receptor beta chain was sequenced during a study of blood T cell repertoires in COVID-19. Study in general: Acute and convalescent COVID-19 specimens originated in the United States, Italy and Spain. PBMCs, B-cell-depleted T cells, or T cells provided the cDNA or gDNA that made up the material.

Using immunoSEQ multiplex PCR, the repertoire was profiled, and TCRdb retains in-frame clones only, with some absent. The sample lists roughly 45,000 clones, 85% occurring once. The germline gives CDR1 MDHEN, CDR2 SYDVKM. V shed 6 bases and J 9 bases; nucleotides not matched to a gene: 13. The CDR3 spans 15 residues. The sample comprised peripheral blood. The source is a man in his fifties or sixties with active COVID-19. The J gene is TRBJ2-1, the V gene TRBV28; 8 bases map to TRBD2. The CDR3, as DNA: TGTGCCAGCAGCCCCCCCGGCGGGAGGTTTCGTGAGCAGTTCTTC. This codes for CASSPPGGRFREQFF. Filled out from reference TRBV28 and TRBJ2-1, the complete variable domain reads DVKVTQSSRYLVKRTGEKVFLECVQDMDHENMFWYRQDPGLGLRLIYFSYDVKMKEKGDIPEGYSVSREKKERFSLILESASTNQTSMYLCASSPPGGRFREQFFGPGTRLTVL.